One sample yielded the 2 T cell receptor beta chains listed below, sequenced in a study of cytomegalovirus exposure and HLA in healthy donors. Clones were read by immunoSEQ multiplex PCR, and TCRdb kept only the in-frame ones, dropping some. This table has a few hundred thousand clones, 88% appearing once. Material for sequencing was PBMCs. Receptor source: a young woman in good health and CMV-seronegative.

The V and J genes are TRBV5-6 and TRBJ2-1; possible D gene TRBD2, 6 bases. V was clipped by 5 bases and J by 10 bases, with 22 bases between them. Germline values: CDR1 SGHDT, CDR2 YYEEEE. The CDR3 has 15 amino acids. CDR3 DNA: TGTGCCAGCAGGGGACTTGGGAGACCCGTGAGAGAGCAGTTCTTC. Residues: CASRGLGRPVREQFF.

J is TRBJ1-1 and V is TRBV9; the D is unclear. Germline values: CDR1 SGDLS, CDR2 YYNGEE. The CDR3 length is 13 residues. The ends were cut back, 4 bases at V and 1 base at J, with 8 bases in the middle. CDR3 loop: CASSSEGNTEAFF. The CDR3 DNA follows: TGTGCCAGCAGCTCTGAGGGGAACACTGAAGCTTTCTTT.